This T cell receptor beta chain derives from a study of technical replicates of blood from a few donors. V was clipped by 5 bases and J by 3 bases; unmatched bases: 9. Germline CDR1 is MNHNY and CDR2 is SVGAGI (reference sequence). The CDR3 consists of 16 residues. Profiled with immunoSEQ multiplex PCR; TCRdb holds only in-frame clones, not every one. The sample shows about 94,000 clones, 95% to 97% of them seen only once. The receptor was isolated from a human donor in good health. The sample consisted of T cells isolated from PBMCs. V usage is TRBV6-6 and J usage is TRBJ1-1, with 10 nucleotides matching TRBD1. CDR3 region: CASSPTGGPGDTEAFF. As DNA, the CDR3 is TGTGCCAGCAGTCCGACAGGGGGCCCCGGGGACACTGAAGCTTTCTTT.